In this sample, the clone carrying this T cell receptor beta chain turned up a few times. Sample-barcoded 5' priming and a J-beta primer mix drove a second PCR of about 6 to 12 cycles. The template-switch adaptor, which had 12 random nucleotides, put a tag on each cDNA molecule. TCRdb reprocessed the 5' RACE reads with MiXCR, giving one entry per CDR3 protein. This sample has about 1.8 million distinct CDR3 sequences, with 49% found just once. The CDR3 extends over 11 amino acids. Trimming cost V 7 bases and J 14 bases, with 15 bases left between them. This sample was taken from a study of blood T cells in healthy people across ages.

Sequenced sample: blood. The clonotype originates from a woman in her 40s in good health. The chain has TRBV12-3 or TRBV12-4 and TRBJ2-1, with TRBD2 as a possible D gene (6 bases). In DNA form, the CDR3 reads TGTGCCAGCAAAGACGCTGGCGGGGAGTTCTTC. Its protein is CASKDAGGEFF.